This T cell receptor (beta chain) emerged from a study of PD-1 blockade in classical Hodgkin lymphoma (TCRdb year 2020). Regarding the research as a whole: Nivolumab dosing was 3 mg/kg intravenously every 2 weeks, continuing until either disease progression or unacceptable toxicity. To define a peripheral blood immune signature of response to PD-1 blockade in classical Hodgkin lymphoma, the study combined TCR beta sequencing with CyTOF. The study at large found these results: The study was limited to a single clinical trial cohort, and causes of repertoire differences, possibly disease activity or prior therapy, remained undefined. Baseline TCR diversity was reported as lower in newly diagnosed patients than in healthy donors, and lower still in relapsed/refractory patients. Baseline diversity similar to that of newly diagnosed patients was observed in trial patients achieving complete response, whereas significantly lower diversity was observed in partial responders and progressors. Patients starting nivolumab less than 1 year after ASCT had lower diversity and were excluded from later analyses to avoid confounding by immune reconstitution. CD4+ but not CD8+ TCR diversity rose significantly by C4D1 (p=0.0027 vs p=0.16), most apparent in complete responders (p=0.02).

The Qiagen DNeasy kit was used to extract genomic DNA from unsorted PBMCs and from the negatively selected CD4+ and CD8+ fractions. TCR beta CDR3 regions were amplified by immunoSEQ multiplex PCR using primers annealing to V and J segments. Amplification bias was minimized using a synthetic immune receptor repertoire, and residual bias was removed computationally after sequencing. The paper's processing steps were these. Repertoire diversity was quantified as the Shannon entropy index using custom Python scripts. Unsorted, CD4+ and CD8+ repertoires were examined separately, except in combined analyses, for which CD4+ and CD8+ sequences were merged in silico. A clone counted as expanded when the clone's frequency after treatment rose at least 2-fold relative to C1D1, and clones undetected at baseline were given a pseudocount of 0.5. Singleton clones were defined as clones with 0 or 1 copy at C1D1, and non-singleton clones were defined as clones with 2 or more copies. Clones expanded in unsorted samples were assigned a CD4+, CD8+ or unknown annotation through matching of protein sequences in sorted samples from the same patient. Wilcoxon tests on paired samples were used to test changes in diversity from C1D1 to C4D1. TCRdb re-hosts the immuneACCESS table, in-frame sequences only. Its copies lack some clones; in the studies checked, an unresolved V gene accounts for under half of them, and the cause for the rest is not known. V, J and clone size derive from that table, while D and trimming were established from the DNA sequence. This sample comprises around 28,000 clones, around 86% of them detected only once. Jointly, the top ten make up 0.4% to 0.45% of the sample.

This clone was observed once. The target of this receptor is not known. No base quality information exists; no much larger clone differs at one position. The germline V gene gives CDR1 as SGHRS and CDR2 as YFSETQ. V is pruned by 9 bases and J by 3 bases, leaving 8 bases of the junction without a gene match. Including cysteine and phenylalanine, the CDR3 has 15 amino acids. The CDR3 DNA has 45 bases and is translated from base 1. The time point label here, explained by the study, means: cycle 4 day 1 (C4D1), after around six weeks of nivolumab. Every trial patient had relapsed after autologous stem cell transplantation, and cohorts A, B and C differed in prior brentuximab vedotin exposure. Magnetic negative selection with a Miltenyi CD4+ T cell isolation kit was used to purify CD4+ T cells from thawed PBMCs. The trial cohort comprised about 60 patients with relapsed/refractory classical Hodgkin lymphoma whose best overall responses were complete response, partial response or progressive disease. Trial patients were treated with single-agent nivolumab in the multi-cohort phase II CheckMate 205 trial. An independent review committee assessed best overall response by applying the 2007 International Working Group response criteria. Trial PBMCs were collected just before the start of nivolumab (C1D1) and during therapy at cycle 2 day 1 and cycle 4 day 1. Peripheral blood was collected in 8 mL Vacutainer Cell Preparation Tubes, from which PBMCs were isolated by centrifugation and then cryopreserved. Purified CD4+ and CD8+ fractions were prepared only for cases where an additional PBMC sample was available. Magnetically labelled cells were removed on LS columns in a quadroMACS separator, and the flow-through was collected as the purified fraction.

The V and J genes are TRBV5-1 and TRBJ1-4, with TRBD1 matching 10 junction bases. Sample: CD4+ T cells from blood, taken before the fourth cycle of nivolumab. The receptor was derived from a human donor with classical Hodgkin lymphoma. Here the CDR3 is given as CATSDRGGPNEKLFF. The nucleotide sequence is TGCGCCACCTCGGACAGGGGGGGCCCTAATGAAAAACTGTTTTTT.